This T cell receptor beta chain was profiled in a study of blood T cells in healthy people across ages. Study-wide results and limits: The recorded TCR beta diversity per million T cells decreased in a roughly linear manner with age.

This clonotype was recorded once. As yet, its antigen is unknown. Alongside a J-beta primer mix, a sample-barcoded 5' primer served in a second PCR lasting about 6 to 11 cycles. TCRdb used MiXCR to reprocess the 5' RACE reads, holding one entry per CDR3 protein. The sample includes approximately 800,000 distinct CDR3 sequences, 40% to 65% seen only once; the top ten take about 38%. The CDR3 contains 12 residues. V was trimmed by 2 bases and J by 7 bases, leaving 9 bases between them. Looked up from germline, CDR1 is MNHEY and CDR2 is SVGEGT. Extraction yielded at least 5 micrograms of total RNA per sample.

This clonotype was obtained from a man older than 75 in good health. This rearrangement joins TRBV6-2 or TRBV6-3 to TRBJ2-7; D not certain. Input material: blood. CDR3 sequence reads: CASSYGRREQYF. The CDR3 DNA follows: TGTGCCAGCAGTTACGGCAGACGGGAGCAGTACTTC.